What follows are 25 T cell receptor beta chains derived from one specimen sequenced in a study of OX40 agonist ivuxolimab in advanced cancers. Sequencing used immunoSEQ multiplex PCR; TCRdb keeps in-frame clones, though not all of them. The repertoire holds over 85,000 clones, 80% to 90% seen once, with roughly 5.5% in the top ten. This material consisted of CD4+ or CD8+ T cells sorted from blood, taken in a trial of the OX40 agonist ivuxolimab. These receptors were taken from an adult with an advanced solid tumor such as melanoma, head and neck, liver or kidney cancer.

This clone was picked up a small number of times. The V call is TRBV13, the J call TRBJ1-5; 7 bases line up with TRBD1. With V trimmed by 3 bases and J by 8 bases, 7 bases remained unmatched. Germline CDR1 is PRHDT and CDR2 is FYEKMQ (reference sequence). The CDR3 is 14 amino acids. The CDR3 reads CASSFGGGGKPQHF. CDR3 sequence (DNA): TGTGCCAGCAGCTTCGGAGGGGGCGGTAAGCCCCAGCATTTT.

The chain recombines TRBV18 with TRBJ1-4, with 7 bases fitting TRBD1. V was pared by 2 bases and J by 8 bases, with 5 bases of the junction left unmatched. Germline loops: CDR1 KGHSH, CDR2 LQKENI. The CDR3 totals 14 residues. CDR3 DNA: TGTGCCAGCTCACCAGTCCAGGGGGAAGAAAAACTGTTTTTT. Protein: CASSPVQGEEKLFF.

The chain links TRBV29-1 to TRBJ2-2; D tentatively reads TRBD1 or TRBD2 (5 bases each). Germline V gene data show CDR1 as SQVTM and CDR2 as ANQGSEA. The CDR3 is 14 amino acids. With 7 bases removed from V and 4 bases from J, the gap between germline ends came to 16 bases. The CDR3 DNA is TGCAGCGGACTCCGCGAGGGGAGCACCGGGGAGCTGTTTTTT. Encoded protein: CSGLREGSTGELFF.

The chain carries TRBV5-1 and TRBJ1-1, with D perhaps TRBD1 (5 bases). V lost 4 bases and J lost 2, with 9 bases in between. The CDR3 is made up of 13 amino acids. Germline V gene sequence: CDR1 SGHRS, CDR2 YFSETQ. The CDR3 DNA reads TGCGCCAGCAGCCAGGGAAAAAACACTGAAGCTTTCTTT. Protein: CASSQGKNTEAFF. The variable domain in full, with the rest retrieved from reference TRBV5-1 and TRBJ1-1, is KAGVTQTPRYLIKTRGQQVTLSCSPISGHRSVSWYQQTPGQGLQFLFEYFSETQRNKGNFPGRFSGRQFSNSRSEMNVSTLELGDSALYLCASSQGKNTEAFFGQGTRLTVV.

This chain connects TRBV6-5 to TRBJ1-1; D is undetermined. V dropped 1 base and J dropped 3 bases, with 9 bases sitting between them. CDR3 length: 14 amino acids. Germline V gene data show CDR1 as MNHEY and CDR2 as SVGAGI. The DNA for the CDR3 is TGTGCCAGCAGTTACTTCCAGATGGACACTGAAGCTTTCTTT. As protein: CASSYFQMDTEAFF.

This clone was seen a handful of times. This rearrangement joins TRBV6-1 to TRBJ2-4, with D possibly being TRBD1 or TRBD2 (5 bases each). The germline gives CDR1 MNHNS, CDR2 SASEGT. The CDR3 length is 15 residues. V was shortened by 4 bases and J by 0 bases, with 10 bases between the two germline ends. CDR3 coding DNA: TGTGCCAGCAGTGGAGGGGTACTAGCCAAAAACATTCAGTACTTC. As protein: CASSGGVLAKNIQYF.

This clone was seen ten or more times. The chain has TRBV18 and TRBJ1-3; possible D gene TRBD1, 5 bases. V dropped 3 bases and J dropped 0 bases, with 9 bases sitting between them. This CDR3 region has 15 residues. The germline V gene has CDR1 KGHSH and CDR2 LQKENI. CDR3 region: CASSPMGLSGNTIYF. In nucleotides, the CDR3 is TGTGCCAGCTCACCGATGGGGCTCTCTGGAAACACCATATATTTT. The full variable domain, with the rest looked up from reference TRBV18 and TRBJ1-3, is NAGVMQNPRHLVRRRGQEARLRCSPMKGHSHVYWYRQLPEEGLKFMVYLQKENIIDESGMPKERFSAEFPKEGPSILRIQQVVRGDSAAYFCASSPMGLSGNTIYFGEGSWLTVV.

The V and J genes are TRBV5-1 and TRBJ1-4; TRBD1 agrees at 7 bases. The trim removed 0 bases at V and 8 bases at J, leaving 7 bases unmatched. Germline V lookup: CDR1 SGHRS, CDR2 YFSETQ. The CDR3 contains 15 residues. In nucleotides, the CDR3 is TGCGCCAGCAGCTTGGCCGGGACAGCCTCGGAAAAACTGTTTTTT. This translates into CASSLAGTASEKLFF.

This chain connects TRBV5-4 to TRBJ2-7, with 8 positions matching TRBD2. CDR1 and CDR2 (germline): SGHNT, YYREEE (reference sequence). This CDR3 has 15 amino acids. The junction had 10 bases not matched to a gene; V was cut back by 4 bases and J by 4 bases. The CDR3 DNA reads as TGTGCCAGCAGCCCCCCTAATAGCGGGGTTTACGAGCAGTACTTC. Its translation: CASSPPNSGVYEQYF.

This chain links TRBV6-6 with TRBJ2-7; 8 nucleotides align to TRBD1. The germline V gene encodes CDR1 MNHNY and CDR2 SVGAGI (reference sequence). The trim removed 4 bases at V and 6 bases at J, leaving 2 bases unmatched. The length of the CDR3 is 12 residues. As DNA, the CDR3 is TGTGCCAGCAGTTCAGACAGGGGCGAGCAGTACTTC. Translation gives CASSSDRGEQYF.

The chain links TRBV21-1 to TRBJ1-2. TRBV21-1 is described as a pseudogene. This CDR3 comprises 14 residues. CDR3: CASSKWRWLTDYTF. The CDR3 coding sequence is TGTGCCAGCAGCAAATGGCGGTGGCTAACGGACTACACCTTC.

The chain recombines TRBV30 with TRBJ1-6; TRBD1 matches at 9 bases. CDR1 is GTSNPN and CDR2 is SVGIG in the germline V gene (reference sequence). The CDR3 has 13 amino acids. Germline trimming cut 0 bases from V and 11 bases from J; bases unmatched to any gene: 2. The CDR3 DNA sequence: TGTGCCTGGAGTGTTGGACAGGGGACACCCCTCCACTTT. This translates into CAWSVGQGTPLHF. Variable domain in full (rest from reference TRBV30 and TRBJ1-6): SQTIHQWPATLVQPVGSPLSLECTVEGTSNPNLYWYRQAAGRGLQLLFYSVGIGQISSEVPQNLSASRPQDRQFILSSKKLLLSDSGFYLCAWSVGQGTPLHFGNGTRLTVT.

This chain joins TRBV14 and TRBJ2-5, with TRBD1 as a possible D gene (5 bases). Matching the DNA end better, TRBJ2-7 makes the J call doubtful. Germline CDR1 is SGHDN and CDR2 is FVKESK. The CDR3 runs 16 residues. CDR3 in amino acids: CASSQDGSGNSYEQYF. In DNA form, the CDR3 reads TGTGCCAGCAGCCAAGATGGGTCAGGGAACTCCTACGAGCAGTACTTC.

The chain employs TRBV5-1 and TRBJ2-6, with 7 bases fitting TRBD1. The CDR3 contains 16 residues. Germline V CDR1 and CDR2: SGHRS, YFSETQ. V was clipped by 3 bases and J by 0 bases; unmatched bases: 3. This chain's CDR3 is CASSSDRSSGANVLTF. CDR3 nucleotide sequence: TGCGCCAGCAGCTCGGACAGGAGCTCTGGGGCCAACGTCCTGACTTTC.

V usage is TRBV18 and J usage is TRBJ1-3; D is uncertain. The CDR3 sequence is 17 residues long. V was clipped by 0 bases and J by 0 bases, with 12 bases between them. Germline V gene sequence: CDR1 KGHSH, CDR2 LQKENI. This chain's CDR3 is CASSPPRPARSGNTIYF. The CDR3 coding sequence is TGTGCCAGCTCACCACCGAGGCCAGCGCGCTCTGGAAACACCATATATTTT.

V gene TRBV6-5 combines with J gene TRBJ2-7, with 7 bases lining up with TRBD1. Germline V gene data show CDR1 as MNHEY and CDR2 as SVGAGI. The CDR3 is 15 amino acids. Trimming removed 6 bases from V and 5 bases from J; junction bases left unmatched: 13. CDR3 in amino acids: CASSPLGTDRNEQYF. In DNA form, the CDR3 reads TGTGCCAGCAGCCCCTTAGGGACAGACCGTAACGAGCAGTACTTC.

The V and J genes are TRBV30 and TRBJ1-1; 7 bases line up with TRBD1. This CDR3 has 15 amino acids. Per the germline V gene, CDR1 is GTSNPN and CDR2 is SVGIG (reference sequence). V lost 5 bases and J lost 0; bases outside the gene matches: 9. The CDR3 reads CAWQLGQLMNTEAFF. The CDR3 bases are TGTGCCTGGCAGCTGGGACAGCTCATGAACACTGAAGCTTTCTTT.

This chain joins TRBV25-1 and TRBJ1-2; the D gene is possibly TRBD1 (6 bases). This CDR3 has 15 residues. The ends were cut back, 3 bases at V and 4 bases at J, with 15 bases in the middle. The germline gives CDR1 MGHDK, CDR2 SYGVNS. DNA for the CDR3: TGTGCCAGCAGTGACCCTGCAGGGGATGCCTATGGCTACACCTTC. Translation gives CASSDPAGDAYGYTF.

This clone was seen a few times. This chain connects TRBV5-4 to TRBJ2-7; D gene ambiguous. The CDR3 spans 11 residues. The germline V gene has CDR1 SGHNT and CDR2 YYREEE (reference sequence). The ends were cut back, 2 bases at V and 4 bases at J, with 4 bases in the middle. As DNA, the CDR3 is TGTGCCAGCAGCTTACCTTACGAGCAGTACTTC. Protein: CASSLPYEQYF.

The chain is built from TRBV5-1 and TRBJ2-1, with D perhaps assigned TRBD1 or TRBD2 (5 bases each). The CDR3 is 15 amino acids. The V gene lost 1 base and the J gene lost 6 bases, with 14 bases spanning the gap. In germline, CDR1 is SGHRS, CDR2 YFSETQ. CDR3 sequence (DNA): TGCGCCAGCAGCTTGTTCCAGGGAGCCTCCAATGAGCAGTTCTTC. The encoded protein is CASSLFQGASNEQFF.

CDR3 in amino acids: CASSLSRATDTQYF. Here the CDR3 DNA reads TGTGCCAGCAGCCTCTCCCGTGCGACAGATACGCAGTATTTT. The V call is TRBV7-9, the J call TRBJ2-3; D gene ambiguous. This CDR3 spans 14 amino acids. Per the germline V gene, CDR1 is SEHNR and CDR2 is FQNEAQ (reference sequence). V lost 5 bases and J 3 bases, leaving 12 bases between the germline ends.

The DNA for the CDR3 is TGTGCCAGCCATAGGACTGGCCGGAACACCGGGGAGCTGTTTTTT. As protein: CASHRTGRNTGELFF. The chain joins TRBV7-2 to TRBJ2-2; perhaps TRBD2 as D (5 bases). The V gene lost 8 bases and the J gene lost 1 base, with 14 bases spanning the gap. Germline V lookup: CDR1 SGHTA, CDR2 FQGNSA. This CDR3 contains 15 residues.

This clone has more than one count but fewer than ten. CDR3 in amino acids: CASSLRQGLEAFF. CDR3 in DNA: TGTGCCAGCAGCTTAAGGCAGGGGCTGGAAGCTTTCTTT. V is TRBV7-8 and J is TRBJ1-1; perhaps TRBD1 as D (6 bases). Germline loops: CDR1 SGHVS, CDR2 FQNEAQ. The germline V and J ends were trimmed by 2 bases and 8 bases, with 12 bases remaining between them. The CDR3 consists of 13 residues.

The count of this clone is one. This rearrangement joins TRBV19 to TRBJ1-2; no clear D. There are 15 residues in the CDR3. The V gene's germline CDR1 is LNHDA and CDR2 SQIVND (reference sequence). V lost 3 bases, J lost 5 bases, and 16 bases lay in between. The CDR3 bases are TGTGCCAGTAGTATTGATGGATCGGCAGATTATGGCTACACCTTC. It specifies CASSIDGSADYGYTF.

V usage is TRBV7-3 and J usage is TRBJ2-1; 7 bases fit TRBD1. The CDR3 runs 14 residues. Germline values: CDR1 SGHTA, CDR2 FQGTGA. J was trimmed by 6 bases and V by 6 bases; bases with no gene match: 8. The CDR3 nucleotides are TGTGCCAGCAGTTCGGGACAGCCCTCCAATGAGCAGTTCTTC. Translated: CASSSGQPSNEQFF.